A single sample gave rise to the 3 T cell receptor beta chains below, sequenced in a study of blood T cells in healthy people across ages. A J-beta primer mix and a sample-barcoded 5' primer were used in a second PCR of about 6 to 12 cycles. TCRdb itself ran the 5' RACE reads through MiXCR, one entry per CDR3 protein. This table holds about 1.8 million distinct CDR3 sequences, roughly 49% found once. Specimen: blood. The receptors were sampled from a woman between 40 and 55 years old in good health.

The rearrangement joins TRBV6-2 or TRBV6-3 to TRBJ2-7; D could derive from TRBD1 or TRBD2 (6 bases each). V lost 8 bases and J 2 bases, leaving 22 bases between the germline ends. CDR1 is MNHEY and CDR2 is SVGEGT in the germline V gene. There are 16 residues in the CDR3. CDR3 in DNA: TGTGCCAGCGGGGGGCCTTCGGGGAGCCGGCCCTACGAGCAGTACTTC. Translating it yields CASGGPSGSRPYEQYF.

The chain is built from TRBV20-1 and TRBJ2-7, with 9 nucleotides matching TRBD1. Germline assignment: CDR1 DFQATT and CDR2 SNEGSKA (reference sequence). CDR3 length: 14 amino acids. J gave up 3 bases and V 5 bases, and 8 bases lay outside the gene matches. The CDR3 DNA reads TGCAGTGCTGACGGGACAGGGAGGGTCTACGAGCAGTACTTC. The encoded protein is CSADGTGRVYEQYF.

This clonotype was seen only a few times. This sequence joins TRBV7-3 and TRBJ2-5; TRBD2 agrees at 11 bases. CDR1 is SGHTA and CDR2 is FQGTGA in the germline V gene. Unmatched junction bases numbered 5, after V lost 2 bases and J lost 0 bases. The CDR3 contains 17 residues. In nucleotides, the CDR3 is TGTGCCAGCAGCTTAGGTCCACTAGCGGGGGACCAAGAGACCCAGTACTTC. Its protein product is CASSLGPLAGDQETQYF. The variable domain in full, with the rest retrieved from reference TRBV7-3 and TRBJ2-5, is GAGVSQTPSNKVTEKGKYVELRCDPISGHTALYWYRQSLGQGPEFLIYFQGTGAADDSGLPNDRFFAVRPEGSVSTLKIQRTERGDSAVYLCASSLGPLAGDQETQYFGPGTRLLVL.